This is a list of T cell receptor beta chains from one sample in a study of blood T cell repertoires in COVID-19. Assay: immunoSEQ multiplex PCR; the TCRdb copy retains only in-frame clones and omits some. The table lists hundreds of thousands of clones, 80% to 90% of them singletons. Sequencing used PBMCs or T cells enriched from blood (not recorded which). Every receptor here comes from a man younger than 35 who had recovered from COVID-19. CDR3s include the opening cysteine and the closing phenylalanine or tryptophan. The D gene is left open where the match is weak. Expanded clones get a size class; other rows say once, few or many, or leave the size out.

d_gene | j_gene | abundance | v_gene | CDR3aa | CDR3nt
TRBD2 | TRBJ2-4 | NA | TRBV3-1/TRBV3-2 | CASSQGQRASGPYGLLF | TGTGCCAGCAGCCAAGGCCAACGCGCTAGCGGGCCATATGGACTATTATTC
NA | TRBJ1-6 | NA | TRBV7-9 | CASSLDGNSPLHF | TGTGCCAGCAGCCTTGACGGGAATTCACCCCTCCACTTT
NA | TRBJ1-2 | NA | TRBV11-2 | CASSLEEARNYGYTF | TGTGCCAGCAGCTTAGAGGAGGCGCGGAACTATGGCTACACCTTC
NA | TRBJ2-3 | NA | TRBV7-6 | CASSPTEDGASTDTQYF | TGTGCCAGCAGCCCTACGGAGGACGGCGCTAGCACAGATACGCAGTATTTT
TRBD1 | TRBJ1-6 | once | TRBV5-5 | CASSRPGQGSSFWNSPLHF | TGTGCCAGCAGCCGCCCGGGACAGGGGAGTAGCTTTTGGAATTCACCCCTCCACTTT
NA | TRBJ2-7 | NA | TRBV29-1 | CSAAGDSYEQYF | TGCAGCGCAGCAGGGGATTCCTACGAGCAGTACTTC
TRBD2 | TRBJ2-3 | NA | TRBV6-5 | CASSSASGSVLNTQYF | TGTGCCAGCAGTTCGGCCAGCGGGAGCGTTTTGAATACGCAGTATTTT
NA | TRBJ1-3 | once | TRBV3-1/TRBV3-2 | CASSQWESGNTIYF | TGTGCCAGCAGCCAATGGGAGTCCGGAAACACCATATATTTT
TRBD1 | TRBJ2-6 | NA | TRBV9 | CASSDRGSSLGANVLTF | TGTGCCAGCAGTGACAGGGGAAGCTCTCTGGGGGCCAACGTCCTGACTTTC
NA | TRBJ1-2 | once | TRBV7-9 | CASSLVATGYTF | TGTGCCAGCAGCTTAGTGGCCACTGGCTACACCTTC
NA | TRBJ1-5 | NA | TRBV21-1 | CASSKGKDRVDQPQHF | TGTGCCAGCAGCAAAGGAAAGGACAGGGTCGATCAGCCCCAGCATTTT
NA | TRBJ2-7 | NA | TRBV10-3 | CAISESRAPAYEQYF | TGTGCCATCAGTGAGTCGCGAGCGCCAGCCTACGAGCAGTACTTC
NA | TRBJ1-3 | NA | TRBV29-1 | CSATGRGGNTIYF | TGCAGCGCGACCGGGAGAGGAGGAAACACCATATATTTT
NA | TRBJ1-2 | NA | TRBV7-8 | CASSPDSNYGYTF | TGTGCCAGCAGCCCCGACAGCAACTATGGCTACACCTTC
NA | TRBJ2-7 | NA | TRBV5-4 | CASSLQGIWGRSSYEQYF | TGTGCCAGCAGCCTACAGGGAATCTGGGGGCGAAGCTCCTACGAGCAGTACTTC
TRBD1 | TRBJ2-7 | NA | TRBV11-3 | CASSSPGQDYEQYF | TGTGCCAGCAGCTCGCCGGGACAGGACTACGAGCAGTACTTC
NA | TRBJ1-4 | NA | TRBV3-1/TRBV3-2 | CASSQDPNEKLFF | TGTGCCAGCAGCCAAGACCCAAATGAAAAACTGTTTTTT
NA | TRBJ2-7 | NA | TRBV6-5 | CASRIQSGGSYEQYF | TGTGCCAGCAGAATTCAGTCCGGGGGTTCCTACGAGCAGTACTTC
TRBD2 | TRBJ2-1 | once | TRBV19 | CASSIEFVMGGSSRYNEQFF | TGTGCCAGTAGTATAGAGTTTGTTATGGGCGGGAGTTCCCGGTACAATGAGCAGTTCTTC
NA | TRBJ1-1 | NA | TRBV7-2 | CASSFPLQGPAEAFF | TGTGCCAGCAGCTTCCCCTTACAGGGACCAGCTGAAGCTTTCTTT
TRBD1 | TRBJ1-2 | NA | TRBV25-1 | CASSVRPDRGYTYYGYTF | TGTGCCAGCAGTGTGCGCCCGGACAGGGGGTATACATACTATGGCTACACCTTC
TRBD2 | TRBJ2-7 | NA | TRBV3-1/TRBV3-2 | CASSQITSGEKDEQYF | TGTGCCAGCAGCCAAATTACTAGCGGGGAAAAGGACGAGCAGTACTTC
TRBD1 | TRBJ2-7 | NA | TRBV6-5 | CASSWGQRYEQYF | TGTGCCAGCAGCTGGGGACAGCGCTACGAGCAGTACTTC
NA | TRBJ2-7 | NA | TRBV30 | CAWSGGSEQYF | TGTGCCTGGAGTGGGGGCTCCGAGCAGTACTTC
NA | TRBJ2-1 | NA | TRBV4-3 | CASSQGLLSGEQFF | TGCGCCAGCAGCCAAGGTTTACTTTCAGGTGAGCAGTTCTTC
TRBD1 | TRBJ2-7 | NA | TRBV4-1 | CASSLRTGGSYEQYF | TGCGCCAGCAGCCTTCGGACAGGGGGTTCCTACGAGCAGTACTTC
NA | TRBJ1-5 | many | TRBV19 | CASSPGGGSRQPQHF | TGTGCCAGTAGTCCCGGGGGAGGGTCTCGACAGCCCCAGCATTTT
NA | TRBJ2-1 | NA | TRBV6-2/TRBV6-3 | CASSSPSGNSNEQFF | TGTGCCAGCAGTTCCCCATCAGGGAATAGCAATGAGCAGTTCTTC
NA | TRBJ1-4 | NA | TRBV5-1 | CASSEGYSTNEKLFF | TGCGCCAGCAGCGAGGGTTATTCAACTAATGAAAAACTGTTTTTT
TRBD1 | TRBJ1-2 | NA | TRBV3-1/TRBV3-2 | CASSRGQGTSTYGYTF | TGTGCCAGCAGCCGGGGACAGGGAACTTCAACCTATGGCTACACCTTC
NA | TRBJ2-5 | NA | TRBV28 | CASRKQESPKYF | TGTGCCAGCAGGAAACAGGAATCCCCTAAGTACTTC
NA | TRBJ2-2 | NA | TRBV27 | CASSSGDGTGELFF | TGTGCCAGCAGTTCCGGGGATGGCACCGGGGAGCTGTTTTTT
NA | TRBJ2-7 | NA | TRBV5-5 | CASSLNGYEQYF | TGTGCCAGCAGCTTAAACGGCTACGAGCAGTACTTC
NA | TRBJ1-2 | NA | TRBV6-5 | CASSRRQANLYGYTF | TGTGCCAGCAGCCGTAGACAGGCGAACCTCTATGGCTACACCTTC
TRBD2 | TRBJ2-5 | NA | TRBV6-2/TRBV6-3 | CASIPPVLAGQETQYF | TGTGCCAGCATCCCGCCGGTGCTAGCGGGTCAAGAGACCCAGTACTTC
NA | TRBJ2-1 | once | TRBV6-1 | CASSDLDRGGPNEQFF | TGTGCCAGCAGTGACCTTGACAGGGGAGGGCCCAATGAGCAGTTCTTC
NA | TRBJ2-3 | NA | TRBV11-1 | CASSLNTGYTQYF | TGTGCCAGCAGCCTAAACACCGGGTATACGCAGTATTTT
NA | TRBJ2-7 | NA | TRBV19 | CATSSSSPHEQYF | TGTGCCACTTCCTCAAGCTCCCCCCACGAGCAGTACTTC
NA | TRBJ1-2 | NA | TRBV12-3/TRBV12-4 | CASSLNWGYTF | TGTGCCAGCAGTTTAAACTGGGGCTACACCTTC
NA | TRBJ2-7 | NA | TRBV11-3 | CASSSRTGREQYF | TGTGCCAGCAGCTCGAGAACAGGGCGCGAGCAGTACTTC
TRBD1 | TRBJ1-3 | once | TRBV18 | CASSPSAGTGSSGNTIYF | TGTGCCAGCTCACCATCGGCAGGGACAGGGAGCTCTGGAAACACCATATATTTT
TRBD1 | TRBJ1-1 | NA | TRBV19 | CASSPWGQGFSEAFF | TGTGCCAGTAGTCCTTGGGGACAGGGGTTCTCTGAAGCTTTCTTT
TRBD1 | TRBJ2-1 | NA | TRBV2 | CASSDPGGLAYNEQFF | TGTGCCAGCAGTGATCCAGGGGGCCTCGCCTACAATGAGCAGTTCTTC
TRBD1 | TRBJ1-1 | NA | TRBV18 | CASSSQGITEAFF | TGTGCCAGCTCGTCACAGGGGATCACTGAAGCTTTCTTT
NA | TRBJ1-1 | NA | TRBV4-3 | CASSQDGVGPRRF | TGCGCCAGCAGCCAAGATGGGGTGGGGCCCCGGCGCTTT
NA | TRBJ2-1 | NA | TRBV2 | CASSEWAGSLNEQFF | TGTGCCAGCAGTGAGTGGGCGGGGTCCTTGAATGAGCAGTTCTTC
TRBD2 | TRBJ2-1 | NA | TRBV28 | CASRPTLSGGNEQFF | TGTGCCAGCAGGCCGACACTTTCGGGGGGCAATGAGCAGTTCTTC
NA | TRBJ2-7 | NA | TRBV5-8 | CASSFYTEQYF | TGTGCCAGCAGCTTTTACACCGAGCAGTACTTC
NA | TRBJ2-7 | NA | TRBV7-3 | CASSSDLAHEQYF | TGTGCCAGCAGCTCCGACCTAGCCCACGAGCAGTACTTC
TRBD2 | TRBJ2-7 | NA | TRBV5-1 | CASSFRGDGPYEQYF | TGCGCCAGCAGCTTTCGGGGGGACGGCCCATACGAGCAGTACTTC
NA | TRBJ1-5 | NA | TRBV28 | CASSFEDQPQHF | TGTGCCAGCAGTTTCGAGGATCAGCCCCAGCATTTT
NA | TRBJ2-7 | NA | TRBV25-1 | CASRDSSEYLEQYF | TGTGCCAGCAGGGACAGCTCTGAATACCTCGAGCAGTACTTC
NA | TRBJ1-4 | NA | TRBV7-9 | CASSLDPGETEKLFF | TGTGCCAGCAGCTTAGATCCGGGGGAGACTGAAAAACTGTTTTTT
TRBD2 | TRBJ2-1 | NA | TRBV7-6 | CASSLGLAGGNEQFF | TGTGCCAGCAGCCTAGGACTAGCGGGGGGCAATGAGCAGTTCTTC